This entry is about one T cell receptor beta chain. The entry originates in a study of blood T cell repertoires in COVID-19. Study-level information: Sites in the United States, Italy and Spain provided acute and convalescent COVID-19 samples.

The authors' processing: Estimation of nucleated cell counts was performed using reference gene primer amplification. The assay was immunoSEQ multiplex PCR, and TCRdb's table has in-frame clones only and misses some. The D gene and trimming were derived from the DNA, and the V and J assignments and clone size from that table. The sample has about 82,000 clones, 78% seen once; the top ten hold around 33%. The CDR3 is made up of 15 amino acids. Trimming cost V 3 bases and J 4 bases, with 13 bases left between them. Germline lookup yields CDR1 LGHDT and CDR2 YNNKEL (reference sequence). This receptor was taken from a man aged 60 to 75 with COVID-19, enrolled during active disease. The sample was peripheral blood. The gene calls are TRBV3-1 (or the pseudogene TRBV3-2) and TRBJ2-1; D is unresolved. The CDR3 is CASSQGRSLYNEQFF. CDR3 DNA: TGTGCCAGCAGCCAGGGCCGGTCGCTGTACAATGAGCAGTTCTTC.